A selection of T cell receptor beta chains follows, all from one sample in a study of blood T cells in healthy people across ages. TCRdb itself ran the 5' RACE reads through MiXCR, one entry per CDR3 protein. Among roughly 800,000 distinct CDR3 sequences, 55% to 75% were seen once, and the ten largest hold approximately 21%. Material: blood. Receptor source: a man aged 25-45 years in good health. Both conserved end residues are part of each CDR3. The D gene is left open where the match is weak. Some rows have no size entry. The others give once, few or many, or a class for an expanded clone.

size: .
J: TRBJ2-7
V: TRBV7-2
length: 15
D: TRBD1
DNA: TGTGCCAGCAGCCCGACAGGGGGCAGCGTCTACGAGCAGTACTTC
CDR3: CASSPTGGSVYEQYF

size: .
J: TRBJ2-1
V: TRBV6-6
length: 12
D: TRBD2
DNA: TGTGCCACCGGACTAGCGCGCAATGAGCAGTTCTTC
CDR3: CATGLARNEQFF

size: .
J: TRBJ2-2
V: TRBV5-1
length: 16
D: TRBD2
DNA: TGCGCCAGCAGCTTGGCAGGGGCTAGCGGGACCGGGGAGCTGTTTTTT
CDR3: CASSLAGASGTGELFF

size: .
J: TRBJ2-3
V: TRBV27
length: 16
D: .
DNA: TGTGCCAGCAGTTATAGGTGGGCCACTACACCAGATACGCAGTATTTT
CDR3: CASSYRWATTPDTQYF

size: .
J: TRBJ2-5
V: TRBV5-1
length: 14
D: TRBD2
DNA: TGCGCCAGCAGCGGGGGGACTAGTTCAGAGACCCAGTACTTC
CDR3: CASSGGTSSETQYF

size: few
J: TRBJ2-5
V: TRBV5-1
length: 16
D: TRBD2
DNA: TGCGCCAGCAGCTCCTTAGCGGGAGGAAGTGAAGAGACCCAGTACTTC
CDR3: CASSSLAGGSEETQYF

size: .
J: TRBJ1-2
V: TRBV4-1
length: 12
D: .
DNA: TGCGCCAGCAGCCAAGATCGACGTGGCTACACCTTC
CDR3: CASSQDRRGYTF

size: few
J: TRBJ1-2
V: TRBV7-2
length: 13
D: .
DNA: TGTGCCAGCAGCCCCCAACAGGAGTATGGCTACACCTTC
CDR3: CASSPQQEYGYTF

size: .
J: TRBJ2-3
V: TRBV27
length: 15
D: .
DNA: TGTGCCAGCAATCTCCAAACGGGGAACCCAGATACGCAGTATTTT
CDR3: CASNLQTGNPDTQYF

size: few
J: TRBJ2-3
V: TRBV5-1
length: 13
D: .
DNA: TGCGCCAGCAGTCTAGCATCTGGAGATACGCAGTATTTT
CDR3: CASSLASGDTQYF

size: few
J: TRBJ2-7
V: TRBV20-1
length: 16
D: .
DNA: TGCAGTGCTACCCCAGCGGACAGTTCCCAATCCTACGAGCAGTACTTC
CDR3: CSATPADSSQSYEQYF

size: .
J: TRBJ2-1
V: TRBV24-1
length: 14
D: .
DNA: TGTGCCACCAGTGCGACAGGAAACTACAATGAGCAGTTCTTC
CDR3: CATSATGNYNEQFF

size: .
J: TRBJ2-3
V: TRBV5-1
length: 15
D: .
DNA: TGCGCCAGCAGCTTGGGTCGCGGGATGGGTGATACGCAGTATTTT
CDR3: CASSLGRGMGDTQYF

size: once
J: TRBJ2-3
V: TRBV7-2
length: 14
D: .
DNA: TGTGCCAGCAGCGCCGGGACTTACACAGATACGCAGTATTTT
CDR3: CASSAGTYTDTQYF

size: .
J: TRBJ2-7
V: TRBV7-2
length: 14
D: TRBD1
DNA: TGCGCCAGCAGCTTTGGACAGGGATTCTACGAGCAGTACTTC
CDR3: CASSFGQGFYEQYF

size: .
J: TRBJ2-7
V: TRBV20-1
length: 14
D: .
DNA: TGCAGTGCTAGAGACCCTCCCGGGATTTACGAGCAGTACTTC
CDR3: CSARDPPGIYEQYF

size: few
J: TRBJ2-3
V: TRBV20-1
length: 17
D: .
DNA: TGCAGTGCTAGAGATGGCAGGGGAAGCGGCGGCACAGATACGCAGTATTTT
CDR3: CSARDGRGSGGTDTQYF

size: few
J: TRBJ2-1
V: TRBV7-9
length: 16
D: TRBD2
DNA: TGTGCCAGCAGCTCCCTACTAGCGGGGGTCCTAAATGAGCAGTTCTTC
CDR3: CASSSLLAGVLNEQFF

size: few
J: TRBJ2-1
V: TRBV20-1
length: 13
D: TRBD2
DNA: TGCAGTGCGTTACTAGCGGGAGTCAATGAGCAGTTCTTC
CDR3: CSALLAGVNEQFF

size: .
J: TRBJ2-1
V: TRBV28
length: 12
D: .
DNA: TGTGCCAGCAGTTTGACTAATGATGAGCAGTTCTTC
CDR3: CASSLTNDEQFF